This T cell receptor (beta chain) was sequenced during a study of early T cells in non-severe SARS-CoV-2 infection. Study at large: Sequencing targeted bulk RNA from unsorted whole blood, leaving chains unpaired.

The V segment lost 5 bases and the J segment 7 bases; nucleotides outside the gene matches: 7. Germline CDR1 is SGHTA and CDR2 is FQGNSA. The length of the CDR3 is 14 residues. Notes on the study in general: Sequences matched to VDJdb favored anti-spike CD8 responses, while private and CD4 specificities were missed.

Individual cDNA molecules were tagged with unique molecular identifiers. Each CDR3 protein gets one entry after TCRdb re-called the 5' RACE reads with MiXCR. In the table there are approximately 50,000 distinct CDR3 sequences, around a tenth of which are singletons. This clonotype was observed many times. Its antigen is not known. The sample comprised whole blood. V is TRBV7-2 and J is TRBJ2-1; 8 bases align to TRBD2. This TCR was recovered from an adult who was a healthcare worker with PCR-confirmed SARS-CoV-2 infection or an uninfected control (not recorded which). The CDR3 DNA sequence: TGTGCCAGCAGCGCTTTGACTAGCGCGAATGAGCAGTTCTTC. This codes for CASSALTSANEQFF.